This TCR beta chain was recorded in a study of T cell responses to AZD1222 COVID-19 vaccine. Details on this clone: Its target is unknown.

Findings and limits, study-wide: After two AZD1222 doses, spike-specific TCR breadth and depth rose versus day 0. The donors showed a predominance of white British ancestry and of females, with possible underestimation of clonal diversity. Among AZD1222 vaccinees, only six or seven were seropositive at baseline.

The CDR3 has 14 residues. CDR1 KGHSH and CDR2 LQKENI come from the germline V gene. V dropped 5 bases and J dropped 3 bases, with 13 bases sitting between them. Timing groups of about 4 and about 12 weeks for second doses were pooled. The method was immunoSEQ multiplex PCR; TCRdb's version includes in-frame clones alone and lacks a portion of them. The sample lists some 130,000 clones, approximately 91% occurring once. The chain is built from TRBV18 and TRBJ1-1; D call uncertain. The sequence derives from an adult who received the AZD1222 COVID-19 vaccine. This sample comprised peripheral blood, obtained 28 days after the second AZD1222 dose. This chain's CDR3 is CASSERTSDTEAFF. CDR3 sequence (DNA): TGTGCCAGCTCAGAAAGGACGTCGGACACTGAAGCTTTCTTT.